These 21 T cell receptor beta chains share one sample of origin, sequenced in a study of PD-L1 blockade in urothelial cancer. Time point in this sample: peripheral blood 6 weeks after treatment start. Clones were read by immunoSEQ multiplex PCR, and TCRdb kept only the in-frame ones, dropping some. The repertoire consists of around 110,000 clones, with about 89% occurring once and the leading ten covering more than 1.5%. The sample here was PBMCs, taken around atezolizumab (anti-PD-L1) treatment. Every receptor here comes from a man aged 55 to 69 with urothelial cancer.

The genes are TRBV27 and TRBJ1-2; 12 nucleotides line up with TRBD1. Per germline, CDR1 MNHEY and CDR2 SMNVEV (reference sequence). Germline trimming cut 4 bases from V and 3 bases from J; bases unmatched to any gene: 6. This CDR3 spans 16 amino acids. This chain's CDR3 is CASSYLGTGGDYGYTF. The CDR3 bases are TGTGCCAGCAGTTACCTGGGGACAGGGGGCGACTATGGCTACACCTTC.

This chain joins TRBV7-6 and TRBJ1-4, with no clear D. The germline CDR1 and CDR2 sequences are SGHVS and FNYEAQ. The CDR3 has 13 amino acids. V lost 2 bases, J lost 7 bases, and 8 bases lay in between. DNA for the CDR3: TGTGCCAGCAGCTTACCCTCAGGTGAAAAACTGTTTTTT. This encodes CASSLPSGEKLFF.

The rearrangement uses TRBV5-4 and TRBJ1-2, with unresolved D. V lost 6 bases and J 8 bases, leaving 11 bases between the germline ends. Germline V gene sequence: CDR1 SGHNT, CDR2 YYREEE (reference sequence). The CDR3 covers 11 residues. CDR3 amino acids: CASNQEGGYTF. CDR3 bases: TGTGCCAGCAACCAGGAGGGAGGCTACACCTTC.

The chain has TRBV7-9 and TRBJ2-7; 7 nucleotides agree with TRBD1. Losses at the gene ends were 5 bases for V and 3 bases for J; bases not matched to a gene: 10. The germline CDR1 and CDR2 sequences are SEHNR and FQNEAQ (reference sequence). There are 15 residues in the CDR3. In nucleotides, the CDR3 is TGTGCCAGCAGCCCCAGGGGGATTCGAGACTACGAGCAGTACTTC. Its protein product is CASSPRGIRDYEQYF. Supplemented by reference TRBV7-9 and TRBJ2-7, the full variable domain reads DTGVSQNPRHKITKRGQNVTFRCDPISEHNRLYWYRQTLGQGPEFLTYFQNEAQLEKSRLLSDRFSAERPKGSFSTLEIQRTEQGDSAMYLCASSPRGIRDYEQYFGPGTRLTVT.

CDR3 in amino acids: CASSQTGAGANVLTF. CDR3 nucleotide sequence: TGTGCCAGCAGCCAAACGGGTGCTGGGGCCAACGTCCTGACTTTC. This rearrangement joins TRBV4-2 to TRBJ2-6; D uncertain. Trimming removed 2 bases at V and 2 bases at J, with 7 bases between. Germline V gives CDR1 LGHNA, CDR2 YNFKEQ. The CDR3 has 15 residues.

The V and J genes are TRBV28 and TRBJ1-1, with D possibly matching TRBD1 (5 bases). The CDR3 totals 14 residues. Per germline, CDR1 MDHEN and CDR2 SYDVKM. The V and J ends lost 4 bases and 11 bases respectively, with 20 bases between them. The CDR3 region is CASSSPAGKGSAFF. The CDR3 DNA reads TGTGCCAGCAGTTCACCCGCGGGGAAGGGGTCGGCTTTCTTT. The full variable domain, completed using reference TRBV28 and TRBJ1-1, is DVKVTQSSRYLVKRTGEKVFLECVQDMDHENMFWYRQDPGLGLRLIYFSYDVKMKEKGDIPEGYSVSREKKERFSLILESASTNQTSMYLCASSSPAGKGSAFFGQGTRLTVV.

The count of this clone is one. This chain uses TRBV14 with TRBJ2-3, with 9 nucleotides matching TRBD2. Germline CDR1 is SGHDN and CDR2 is FVKESK. Trimming cost V 4 bases and J 1 base; bases outside gene matches: 6. The CDR3 is 16 amino acids. DNA for the CDR3: TGTGCCAGCAGCCTTTATAAGCGGGGGGGCACAGATACGCAGTATTTT. Translating gives CASSLYKRGGTDTQYF.

The V call is TRBV7-2, the J call TRBJ1-2, with D perhaps TRBD1 (5 bases). Germline V lookup: CDR1 SGHTA, CDR2 FQGNSA. V shed 5 bases and J shed 8 bases, with 12 bases lying between them. This CDR3 has 12 amino acids. The CDR3 DNA reads TGTGCCAGCAGCCCAGGGCTAGGGGGCTACACCTTC. Amino acids: CASSPGLGGYTF.

The chain combines TRBV28 with TRBJ2-1; tentatively, D is TRBD1 (6 bases). The V and J ends lost 5 bases and 9 bases respectively, with 14 bases between them. Germline assignment: CDR1 MDHEN and CDR2 SYDVKM. CDR3 size: 13 residues. In DNA, the CDR3 is TGTGCCAGCAGTCGTACAGGGCCTCCTGAGCAGTTCTTC. Protein product: CASSRTGPPEQFF.

This chain connects TRBV10-3 to TRBJ2-7; 12 bases map to TRBD2. The CDR3 is 16 amino acids. Germline V gene lookup returns CDR1 ENHRY and CDR2 SYGVKD. Germline trimming cut 6 bases from V and 0 bases from J; bases unmatched to any gene: 6. CDR3 in amino acids: CAISGTSGPDSYEQYF. In DNA, the CDR3 is TGTGCCATCAGCGGGACTAGCGGGCCAGACTCCTACGAGCAGTACTTC.

The rearrangement links TRBV18 to TRBJ2-7; D gene uncertain. In germline, CDR1 is KGHSH, CDR2 LQKENI. The CDR3 spans 14 residues. V lost 0 bases, J lost 4 bases, and 10 bases lay in between. CDR3 bases: TGTGCCAGCTCACCACCAACAAAATCTTACGAGCAGTACTTC. It specifies CASSPPTKSYEQYF.

The V call is TRBV28, the J call TRBJ2-7; TRBD1 agrees at 8 bases. Trimming cost V 6 bases and J 1 base; bases outside gene matches: 11. The CDR3 has 16 residues. Germline V lookup: CDR1 MDHEN, CDR2 SYDVKM. CDR3 protein: CASRSSSRTGSYEQYF. The DNA of the CDR3 is TGTGCCAGCAGGTCATCGTCCAGGACAGGGTCCTACGAGCAGTACTTC.

This clone was picked up a small number of times. The chain carries TRBV7-2 and TRBJ2-7, with 7 bases fitting TRBD1. This CDR3 has 14 amino acids. Unmatched junction bases numbered 8, after V lost 3 bases and J lost 6 bases. Germline V gives CDR1 SGHTA, CDR2 FQGNSA. CDR3 sequence (DNA): TGTGCCAGCAGCTTTAACAGGGGAATCGGCGAGCAGTACTTC. Its protein product is CASSFNRGIGEQYF.

The chain carries TRBV7-6 and TRBJ2-7, with TRBD2 as a possible D gene (5 bases). The germline V gene has CDR1 SGHVS and CDR2 FNYEAQ. The CDR3 is made up of 13 amino acids. Trimming removed 1 base at V and 3 bases at J, with 7 bases between. DNA of the CDR3: TGTGCCAGCAGCTTAGGGGCGGGCTACGAGCAGTACTTC. This sequence encodes CASSLGAGYEQYF. Full variable domain (outside the CDR3, taken from reference TRBV7-6 and TRBJ2-7): GAGVSQSPRYKVTKRGQDVALRCDPISGHVSLYWYRQALGQGPEFLTYFNYEAQQDKSGLPNDRFSAERPEGSISTLTIQRTEQRDSAMYRCASSLGAGYEQYFGPGTRLTVT.

The rearrangement joins TRBV6-1 to TRBJ2-3, with a tentative D call TRBD2 (6 bases). Between the trimmed V and J ends, which lost 7 bases and 0 bases, there was a span of 8 bases. CDR3 length: 13 amino acids. Germline V CDR1 and CDR2: MNHNS, SASEGT. The CDR3 sequence: CASTGTSTDTQYF. CDR3 in DNA: TGTGCCAGCACTGGGACTAGCACAGATACGCAGTATTTT.

This clone was found once. The CDR3 region is CASSSSTGGIEKLFF. The CDR3 DNA reads as TGCGCCAGCAGCTCGTCGACAGGGGGCATTGAAAAACTGTTTTTT. This chain connects TRBV5-1 to TRBJ1-4; 10 bases are a match to TRBD1. CDR1 and CDR2 from the germline V gene are SGHRS and YFSETQ. CDR3 length: 15 amino acids. J was trimmed by 7 bases and V by 3 bases; bases with no gene match: 6.

The V call is TRBV9, the J call TRBJ1-5; 8 nucleotides line up with TRBD1. Per the germline V gene, CDR1 is SGDLS and CDR2 is YYNGEE. The CDR3 contains 15 residues. V lost 2 bases to trimming and J lost 3 bases; unmatched junction nucleotides: 4. The CDR3 DNA reads as TGTGCCAGCAGCGTCGGACAGGGATACAATCAGCCCCAGCATTTT. Translating it yields CASSVGQGYNQPQHF.

The J gene is TRBJ2-5, the V gene TRBV11-2; 8 bases are shared with TRBD2. V shed 1 base and J 2 bases; nucleotides not matched to a gene: 3. The CDR3 sequence is 15 residues long. Germline V gene lookup returns CDR1 SGHAT and CDR2 FQNNGV. CDR3 nucleotide sequence: TGTGCCAGCAGCTTAGGAACTAGCGGACAAGAGACCCAGTACTTC. This sequence encodes CASSLGTSGQETQYF.

Only one count was recorded for this clone. This chain joins TRBV4-3 and TRBJ1-1; D is possibly TRBD1 (5 bases). The V end was cut by 0 bases, the J end by 3 bases, with 8 bases between. CDR1 is LGHNA and CDR2 is YSLEER in the germline V gene. The CDR3 is made up of 14 amino acids. The CDR3 DNA is TGCGCCAGCAGCCAAGATTTCAGGGACACTGAAGCTTTCTTT. As protein: CASSQDFRDTEAFF.

In this sample, this clone turned up a few times. The chain has TRBV5-6 and TRBJ1-1, with 8 nucleotides matching TRBD1. Germline V gene data show CDR1 as SGHDT and CDR2 as YYEEEE. V was clipped by 7 bases and J by 10 bases; unmatched bases: 9. The CDR3 loop spans 12 amino acids. Here the CDR3 reads CASSWAGGRAFF. For the CDR3, the DNA is TGTGCCAGCTCCTGGGCAGGGGGCCGAGCTTTCTTT.

Here the CDR3 reads CASSLGGPRADTQYF. The CDR3 DNA follows: TGTGCCAGCAGCCTTGGGGGCCCGAGGGCAGATACGCAGTATTTT. The chain links TRBV5-4 to TRBJ2-3; D is possibly TRBD1 (6 bases). V was pared by 4 bases and J by 4 bases, with 16 bases between. Germline V lookup: CDR1 SGHNT, CDR2 YYREEE (reference sequence). The CDR3 has 15 residues.